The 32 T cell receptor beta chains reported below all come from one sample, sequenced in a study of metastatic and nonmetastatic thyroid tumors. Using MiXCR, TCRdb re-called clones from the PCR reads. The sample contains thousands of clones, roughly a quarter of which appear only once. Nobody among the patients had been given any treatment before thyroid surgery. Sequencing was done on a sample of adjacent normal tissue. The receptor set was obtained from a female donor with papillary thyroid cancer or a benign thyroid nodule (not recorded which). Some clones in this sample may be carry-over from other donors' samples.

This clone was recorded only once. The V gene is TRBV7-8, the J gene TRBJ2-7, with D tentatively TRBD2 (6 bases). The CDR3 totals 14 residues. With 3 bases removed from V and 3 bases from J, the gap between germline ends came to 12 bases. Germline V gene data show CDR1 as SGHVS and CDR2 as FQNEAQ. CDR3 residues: CASSLGGHIYEQYF. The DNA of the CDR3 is TGTGCCAGCAGCTTGGGAGGACACATCTACGAGCAGTACTTC.

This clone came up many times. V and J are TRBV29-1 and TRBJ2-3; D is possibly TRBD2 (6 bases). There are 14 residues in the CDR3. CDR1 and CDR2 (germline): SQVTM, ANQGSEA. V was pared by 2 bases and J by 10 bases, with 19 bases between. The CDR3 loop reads CSVERDSGGSAQYF. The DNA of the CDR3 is TGCAGCGTTGAAAGGGACTCCGGGGGTAGTGCGCAGTATTTT.

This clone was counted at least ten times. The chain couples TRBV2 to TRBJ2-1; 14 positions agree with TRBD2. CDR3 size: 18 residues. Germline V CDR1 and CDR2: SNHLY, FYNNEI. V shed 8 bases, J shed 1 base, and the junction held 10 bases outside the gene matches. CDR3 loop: CASSGLAGAAESYNEQFF. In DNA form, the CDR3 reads TGTGCCAGCTCGGGACTAGCGGGAGCGGCTGAGTCCTACAATGAGCAGTTCTTC. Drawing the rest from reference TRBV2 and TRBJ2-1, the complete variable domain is EPEVTQTPSHQVTQMGQEVILRCVPISNHLYFYWYRQILGQKVEFLVSFYNNEISEKSEIFDDQFSVERPDGSNFTLKIRSTKLEDSAMYFCASSGLAGAAESYNEQFFGPGTRLTVL.

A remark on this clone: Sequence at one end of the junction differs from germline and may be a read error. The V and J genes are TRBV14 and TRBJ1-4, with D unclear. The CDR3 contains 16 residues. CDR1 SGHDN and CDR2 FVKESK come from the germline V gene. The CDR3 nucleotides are TGTGCCAGCAGCTTACGGACGTGGATTCTAAATGAAAAACTGCTTTTT. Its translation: CASSLRTWILNEKLLF.

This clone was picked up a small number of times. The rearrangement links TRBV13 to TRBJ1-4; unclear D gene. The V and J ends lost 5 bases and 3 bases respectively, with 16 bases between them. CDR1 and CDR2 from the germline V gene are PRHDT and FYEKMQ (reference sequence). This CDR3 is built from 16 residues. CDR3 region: CASSARVSVANEKLFF. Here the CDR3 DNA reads TGTGCCAGCAGCGCCCGAGTGTCGGTGGCTAATGAAAAACTGTTTTTT.

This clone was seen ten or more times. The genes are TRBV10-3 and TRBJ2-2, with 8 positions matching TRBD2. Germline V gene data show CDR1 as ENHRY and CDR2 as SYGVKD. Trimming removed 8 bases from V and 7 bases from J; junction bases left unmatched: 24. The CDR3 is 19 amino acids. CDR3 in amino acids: CAIPGLEDGGARPLGELFF. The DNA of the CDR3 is TGTGCCATCCCGGGACTAGAAGACGGTGGGGCTCGCCCCCTCGGGGAGCTGTTTTTT.

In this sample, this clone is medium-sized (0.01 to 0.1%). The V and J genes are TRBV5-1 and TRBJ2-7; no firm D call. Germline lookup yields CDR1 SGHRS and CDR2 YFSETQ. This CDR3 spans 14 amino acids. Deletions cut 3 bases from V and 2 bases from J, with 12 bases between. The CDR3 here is CASSSLPGPYEQYF. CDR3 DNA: TGCGCCAGCAGCTCCCTACCCGGACCCTACGAGCAGTACTTC. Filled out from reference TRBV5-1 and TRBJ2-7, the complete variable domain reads KAGVTQTPRYLIKTRGQQVTLSCSPISGHRSVSWYQQTPGQGLQFLFEYFSETQRNKGNFPGRFSGRQFSNSRSEMNVSTLELGDSALYLCASSSLPGPYEQYFGPGTRLTVT.

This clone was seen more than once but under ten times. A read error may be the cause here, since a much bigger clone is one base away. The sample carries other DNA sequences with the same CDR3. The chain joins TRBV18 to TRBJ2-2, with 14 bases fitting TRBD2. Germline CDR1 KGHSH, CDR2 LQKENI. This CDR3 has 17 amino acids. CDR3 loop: CASSPIGLAGGSGELFF. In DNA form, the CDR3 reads TGCGCCAGCTCACCGATAGGACTAGCGGGAGGAAGCGGGGAGCTGTTTTTT. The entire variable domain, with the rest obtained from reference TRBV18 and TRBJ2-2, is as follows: NAGVMQNPRHLVRRRGQEARLRCSPMKGHSHVYWYRQLPEEGLKFMVYLQKENIIDESGMPKERFSAEFPKEGPSILRIQQVVRGDSAAYFCASSPIGLAGGSGELFFGEGSRLTVL.

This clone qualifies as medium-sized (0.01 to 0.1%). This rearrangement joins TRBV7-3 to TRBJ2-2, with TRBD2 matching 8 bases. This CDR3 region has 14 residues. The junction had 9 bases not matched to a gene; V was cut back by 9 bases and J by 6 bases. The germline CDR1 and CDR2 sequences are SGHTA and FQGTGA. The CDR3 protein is CASSLGGAAGELFF. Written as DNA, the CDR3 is TGTGCCAGTAGCCTCGGGGGGGCTGCCGGGGAGCTGTTTTTT.

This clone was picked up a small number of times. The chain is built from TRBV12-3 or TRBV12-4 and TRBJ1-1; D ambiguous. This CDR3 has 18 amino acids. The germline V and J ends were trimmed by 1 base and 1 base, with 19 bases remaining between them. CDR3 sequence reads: CASSLERSQLGKNTEAFF. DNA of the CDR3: TGTGCCAGCAGTTTAGAAAGATCACAGTTGGGAAAGAACACTGAAGCTTTCTTT.

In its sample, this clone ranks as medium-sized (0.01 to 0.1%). As DNA, the CDR3 is TGTGCCAGCACGGGAGCCTACTCTGGGGCCAACGTCCTGACTTTC. This encodes CASTGAYSGANVLTF. V is TRBV6-1 and J is TRBJ2-6; weak D call: TRBD2 (6 bases). Trimming left V 7 bases short and J 0 bases short, with 10 bases between. This CDR3 is built from 15 residues. CDR1 and CDR2 from the germline V gene are MNHNS and SASEGT.

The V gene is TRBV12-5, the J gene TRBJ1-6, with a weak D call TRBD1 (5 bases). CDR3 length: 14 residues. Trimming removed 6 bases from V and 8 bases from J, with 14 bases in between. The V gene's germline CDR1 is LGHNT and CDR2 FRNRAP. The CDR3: CASGFGGSDSPLHF. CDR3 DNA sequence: TGTGCTAGTGGGTTTGGGGGGTCGGATTCACCCCTCCACTTT.

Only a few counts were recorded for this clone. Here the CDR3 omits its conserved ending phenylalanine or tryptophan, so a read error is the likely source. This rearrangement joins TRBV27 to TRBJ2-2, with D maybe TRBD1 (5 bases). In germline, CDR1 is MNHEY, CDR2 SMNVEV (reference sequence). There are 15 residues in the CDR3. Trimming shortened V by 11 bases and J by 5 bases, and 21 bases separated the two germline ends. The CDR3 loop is CADSLGSLGTGELFL. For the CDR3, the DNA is TGTGCCGACAGTTTGGGCAGCTTAGGGACCGGGGAGCTGTTTCTT.

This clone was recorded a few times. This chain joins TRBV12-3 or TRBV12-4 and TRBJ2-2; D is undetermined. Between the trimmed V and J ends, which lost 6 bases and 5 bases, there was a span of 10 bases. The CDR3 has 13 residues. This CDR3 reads CASSFTRTGELFF. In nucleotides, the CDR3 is TGTGCCAGCAGCTTCACGAGGACCGGGGAGCTGTTTTTT.

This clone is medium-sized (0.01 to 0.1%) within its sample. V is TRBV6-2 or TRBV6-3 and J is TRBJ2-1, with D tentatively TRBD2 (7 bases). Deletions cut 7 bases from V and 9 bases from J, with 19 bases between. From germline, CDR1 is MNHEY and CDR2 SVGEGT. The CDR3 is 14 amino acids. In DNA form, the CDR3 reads TGTGCCAGCATAATCCGGGGGGCCGGCGGTGAGCAGTTCTTC. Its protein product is CASIIRGAGGEQFF.

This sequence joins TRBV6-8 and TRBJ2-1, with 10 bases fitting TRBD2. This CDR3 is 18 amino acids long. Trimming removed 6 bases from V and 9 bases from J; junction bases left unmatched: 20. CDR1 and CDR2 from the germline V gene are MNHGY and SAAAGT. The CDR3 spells CASRKGIVASGSAAEQFF. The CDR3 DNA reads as TGTGCCAGCAGAAAGGGTATCGTGGCTAGCGGGAGTGCCGCTGAGCAGTTCTTC.

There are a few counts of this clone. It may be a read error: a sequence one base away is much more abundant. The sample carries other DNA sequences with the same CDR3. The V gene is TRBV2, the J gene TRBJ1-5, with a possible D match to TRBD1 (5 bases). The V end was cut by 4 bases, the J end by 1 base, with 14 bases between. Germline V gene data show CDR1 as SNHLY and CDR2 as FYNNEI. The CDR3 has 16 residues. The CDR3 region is CASSGGWGVSNQPQHF. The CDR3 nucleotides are TGTGCCAGCAGTGGGGGTTGGGGGGTGAGCAATCAGCCCCAGCATTTT. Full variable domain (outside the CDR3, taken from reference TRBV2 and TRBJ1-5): EPEVTQTPSHQVTQMGQEVILRCVPISNHLYFYWYRQILGQKVEFLVSFYNNEISEKSEIFDDQFSVERPDGSNFTLKIRSTKLEDSAMYFCASSGGWGVSNQPQHFGDGTRLSIL.

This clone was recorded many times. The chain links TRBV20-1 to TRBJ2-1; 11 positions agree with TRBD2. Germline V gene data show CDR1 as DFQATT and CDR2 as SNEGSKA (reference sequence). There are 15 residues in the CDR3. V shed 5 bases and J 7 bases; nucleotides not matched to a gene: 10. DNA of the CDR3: TGCAGTGCTGACGACCGGACTAGCGGGCTTAATGAGCAGTTCTTC. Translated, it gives CSADDRTSGLNEQFF.

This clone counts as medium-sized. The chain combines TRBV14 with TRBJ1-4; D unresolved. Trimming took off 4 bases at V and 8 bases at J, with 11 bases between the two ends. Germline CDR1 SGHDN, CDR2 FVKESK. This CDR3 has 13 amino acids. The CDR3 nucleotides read TGTGCCAGCAGCCGAACTTTAAGAGAAAAACTGTTTTTT. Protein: CASSRTLREKLFF.

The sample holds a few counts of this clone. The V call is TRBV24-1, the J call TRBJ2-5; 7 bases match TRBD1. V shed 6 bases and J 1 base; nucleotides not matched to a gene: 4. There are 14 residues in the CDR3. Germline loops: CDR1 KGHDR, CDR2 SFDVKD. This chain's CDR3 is CATSSRQGQETQYF. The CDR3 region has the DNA TGTGCCACCAGTAGTAGACAGGGCCAAGAGACCCAGTACTTC.

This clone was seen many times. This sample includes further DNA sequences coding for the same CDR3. CDR3 loop: CASRWGLGGTGELFF. CDR3 DNA: TGCGCCAGCAGGTGGGGGCTGGGAGGCACCGGGGAGCTGTTTTTT. The chain combines TRBV4-1 with TRBJ2-2; perhaps D is TRBD1 or TRBD2 (6 bases each). The germline gives CDR1 MGHRA, CDR2 YSYEKL. V lost 6 bases and J lost 4, with 15 bases in between. The CDR3 covers 15 residues.

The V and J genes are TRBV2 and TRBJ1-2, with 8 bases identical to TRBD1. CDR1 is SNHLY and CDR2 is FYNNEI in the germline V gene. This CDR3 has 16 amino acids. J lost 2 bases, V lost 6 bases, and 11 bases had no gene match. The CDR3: CASRAPGQAINYGYTF. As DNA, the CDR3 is TGTGCCAGCAGGGCACCGGGACAGGCGATAAACTATGGCTACACCTTC. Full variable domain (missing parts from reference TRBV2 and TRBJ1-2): EPEVTQTPSHQVTQMGQEVILRCVPISNHLYFYWYRQILGQKVEFLVSFYNNEISEKSEIFDDQFSVERPDGSNFTLKIRSTKLEDSAMYFCASRAPGQAINYGYTFGSGTRLTVV.

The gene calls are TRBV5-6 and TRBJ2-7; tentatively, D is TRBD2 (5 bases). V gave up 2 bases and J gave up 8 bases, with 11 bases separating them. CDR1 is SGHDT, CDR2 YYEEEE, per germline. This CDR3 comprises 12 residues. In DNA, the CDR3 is TGTGCCAGCAGCTTCCGCGGGTCCAAGCAGTACTTC. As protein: CASSFRGSKQYF.

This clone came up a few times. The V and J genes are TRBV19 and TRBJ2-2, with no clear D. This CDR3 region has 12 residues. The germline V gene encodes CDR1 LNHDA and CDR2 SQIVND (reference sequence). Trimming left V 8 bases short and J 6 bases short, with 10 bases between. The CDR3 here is CASLRRSGELFF. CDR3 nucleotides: TGTGCCAGTCTTAGACGGTCCGGGGAGCTGTTTTTT. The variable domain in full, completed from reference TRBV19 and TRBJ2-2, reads DGGITQSPKYLFRKEGQNVTLSCEQNLNHDAMYWYRQDPGQGLRLIYYSQIVNDFQKGDIAEGYSVSREKKESFPLTVTSAQKNPTAFYLCASLRRSGELFFGEGSRLTVL.

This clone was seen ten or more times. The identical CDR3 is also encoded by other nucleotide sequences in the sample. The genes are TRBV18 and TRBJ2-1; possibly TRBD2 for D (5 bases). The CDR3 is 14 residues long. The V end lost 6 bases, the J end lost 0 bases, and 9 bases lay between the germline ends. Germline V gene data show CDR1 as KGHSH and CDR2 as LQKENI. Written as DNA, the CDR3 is TGTGCCAGCTCCCCTGCGGGCTCCTACAATGAGCAGTTCTTC. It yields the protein CASSPAGSYNEQFF.

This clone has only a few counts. The CDR3 loop is CASSYLQGQGGQPQHF. DNA for the CDR3: TGTGCCAGCAGTTACCTTCAGGGACAGGGGGGACAGCCCCAGCATTTT. V gene TRBV6-2 or TRBV6-3 combines with J gene TRBJ1-5; 11 bases are a match to TRBD1. This CDR3 region has 16 residues. Germline CDR1 and CDR2: MNHEY and SVGEGT. After removal of 2 bases from V and 7 bases from J, the junction contained 7 bases not matched to a gene.

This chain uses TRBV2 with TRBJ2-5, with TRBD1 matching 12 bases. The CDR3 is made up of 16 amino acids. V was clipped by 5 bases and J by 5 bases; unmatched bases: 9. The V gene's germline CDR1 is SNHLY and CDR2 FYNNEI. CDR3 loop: CASSPPGTGGWETQYF. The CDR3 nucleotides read TGTGCCAGCAGTCCGCCCGGGACAGGGGGCTGGGAGACCCAGTACTTC.

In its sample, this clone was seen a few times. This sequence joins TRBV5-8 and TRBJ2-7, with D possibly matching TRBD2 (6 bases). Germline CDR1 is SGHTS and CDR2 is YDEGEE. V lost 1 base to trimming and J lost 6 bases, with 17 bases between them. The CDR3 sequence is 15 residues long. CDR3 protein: CASSLPGTLGGEQYF. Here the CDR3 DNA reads TGTGCCAGCAGCTTGCCCGGGACCTTGGGAGGCGAGCAGTACTTC.

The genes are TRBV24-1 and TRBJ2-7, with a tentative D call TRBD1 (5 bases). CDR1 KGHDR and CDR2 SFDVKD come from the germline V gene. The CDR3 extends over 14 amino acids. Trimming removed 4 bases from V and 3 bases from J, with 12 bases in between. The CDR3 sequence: CATSDNGQRYEQYF. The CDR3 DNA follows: TGTGCCACCAGTGACAACGGACAACGCTACGAGCAGTACTTC.

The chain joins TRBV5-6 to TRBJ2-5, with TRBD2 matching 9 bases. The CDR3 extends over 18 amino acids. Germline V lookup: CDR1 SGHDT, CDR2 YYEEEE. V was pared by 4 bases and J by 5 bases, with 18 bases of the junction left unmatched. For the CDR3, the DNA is TGTGCCAGCAGCCGTCAGGCTAGCGGGATGGGTAGTGGTGAGACCCAGTACTTC. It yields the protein CASSRQASGMGSGETQYF.

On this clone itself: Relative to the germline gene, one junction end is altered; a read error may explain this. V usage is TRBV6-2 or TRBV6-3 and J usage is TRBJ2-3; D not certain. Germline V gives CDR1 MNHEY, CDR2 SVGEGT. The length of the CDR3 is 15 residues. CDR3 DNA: TGTGGCAGCAGTCCACCTAGAGGCCCCGGGGATACGCAGTATTTT. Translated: CGSSPPRGPGDTQYF.

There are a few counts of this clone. The chain's CDR3 is CASRLAGGDNEQFF. In DNA form, the CDR3 reads TGTGCCAGCAGGCTAGCGGGAGGGGACAATGAGCAGTTCTTC. The J gene is TRBJ2-1, the V gene TRBV12-3 or TRBV12-4; the match to TRBD2 covers 12 bases. The CDR3 length is 14 residues. V shed 6 bases and J 5 bases; nucleotides not matched to a gene: 2.